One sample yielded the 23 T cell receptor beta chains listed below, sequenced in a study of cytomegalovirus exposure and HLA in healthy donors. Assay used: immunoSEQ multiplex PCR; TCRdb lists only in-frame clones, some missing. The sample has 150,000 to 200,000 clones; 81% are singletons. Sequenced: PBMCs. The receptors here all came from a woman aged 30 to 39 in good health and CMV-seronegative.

The CDR3 bases are TGTGCCAGTAGTATGAACAGGGGAGAGACCCAGTACTTC. It specifies CASSMNRGETQYF. V is TRBV19 and J is TRBJ2-5; 7 positions agree with TRBD1. The CDR3 has 13 amino acids. V lost 3 bases and J lost 4; bases outside the gene matches: 2. Germline lookup yields CDR1 LNHDA and CDR2 SQIVND (reference sequence).

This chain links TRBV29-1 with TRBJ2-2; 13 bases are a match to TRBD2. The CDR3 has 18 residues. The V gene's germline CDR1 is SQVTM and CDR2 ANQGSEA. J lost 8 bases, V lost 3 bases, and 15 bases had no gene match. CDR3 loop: CSVDLLRTSGGPGGELFF. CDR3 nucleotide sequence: TGCAGCGTTGATCTTCTCAGGACTAGCGGGGGCCCGGGGGGGGAGCTGTTTTTT.

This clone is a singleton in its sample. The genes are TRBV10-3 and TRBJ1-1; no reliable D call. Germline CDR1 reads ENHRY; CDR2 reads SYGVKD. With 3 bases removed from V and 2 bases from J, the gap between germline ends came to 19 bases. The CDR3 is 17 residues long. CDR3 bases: TGTGCCATCAGTGATATGTCAAAAGGCCCAGGAAACACTGAAGCTTTCTTT. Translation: CAISDMSKGPGNTEAFF.

The CDR3 coding sequence is TGTGCCAGTAGTCCATGGGACACGGACTCCTACGAGCAGTACTTC. This sequence encodes CASSPWDTDSYEQYF. This chain links TRBV19 with TRBJ2-7, with D maybe TRBD1 (6 bases). Germline loops: CDR1 LNHDA, CDR2 SQIVND (reference sequence). The V end was cut by 5 bases, the J end by 0 bases, with 14 bases between. CDR3 size: 15 residues.

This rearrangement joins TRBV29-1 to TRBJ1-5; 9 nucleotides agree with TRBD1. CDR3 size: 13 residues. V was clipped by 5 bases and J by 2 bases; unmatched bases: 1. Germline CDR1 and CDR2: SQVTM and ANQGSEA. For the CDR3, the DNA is TGCAGCGTTAGACAGGGGGGCAATCAGCCCCAGCATTTT. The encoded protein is CSVRQGGNQPQHF.

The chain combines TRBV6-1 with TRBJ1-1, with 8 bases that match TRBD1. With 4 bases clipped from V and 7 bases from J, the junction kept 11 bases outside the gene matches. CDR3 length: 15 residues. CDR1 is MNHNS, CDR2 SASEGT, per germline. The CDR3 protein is CASSAPDRALYEAFF. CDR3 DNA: TGTGCCAGCAGTGCACCGGACAGGGCGTTATATGAAGCTTTCTTT.

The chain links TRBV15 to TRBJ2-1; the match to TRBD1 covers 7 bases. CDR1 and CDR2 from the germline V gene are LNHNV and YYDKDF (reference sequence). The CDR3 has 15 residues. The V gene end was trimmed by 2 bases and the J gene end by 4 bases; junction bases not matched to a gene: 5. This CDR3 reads CATSRTGVGYNEQFF. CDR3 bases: TGTGCCACCAGCAGAACAGGGGTAGGGTACAATGAGCAGTTCTTC.

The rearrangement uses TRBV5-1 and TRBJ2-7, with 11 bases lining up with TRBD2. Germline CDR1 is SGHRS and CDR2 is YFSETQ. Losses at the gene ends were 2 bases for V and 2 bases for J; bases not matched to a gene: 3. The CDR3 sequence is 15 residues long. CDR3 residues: CASSFGLAGAYEQYF. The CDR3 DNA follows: TGCGCCAGCAGCTTTGGACTAGCGGGTGCCTACGAGCAGTACTTC.

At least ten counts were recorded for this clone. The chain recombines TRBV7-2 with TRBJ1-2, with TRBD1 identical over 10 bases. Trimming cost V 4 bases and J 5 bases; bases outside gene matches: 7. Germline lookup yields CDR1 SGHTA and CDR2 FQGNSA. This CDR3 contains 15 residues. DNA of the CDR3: TGTGCCAGCAGCTCGACCCCGGGACAGGGGTATGGCTACACCTTC. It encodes CASSSTPGQGYGYTF.

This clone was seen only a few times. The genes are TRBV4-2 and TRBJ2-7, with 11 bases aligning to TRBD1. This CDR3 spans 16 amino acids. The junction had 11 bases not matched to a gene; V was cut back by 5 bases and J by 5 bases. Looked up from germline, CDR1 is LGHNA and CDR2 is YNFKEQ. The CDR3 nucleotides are TGTGCCAGCAGCGAAGGGGGGACAGGGGGAGCCCACGAGCAGTACTTC. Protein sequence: CASSEGGTGGAHEQYF.

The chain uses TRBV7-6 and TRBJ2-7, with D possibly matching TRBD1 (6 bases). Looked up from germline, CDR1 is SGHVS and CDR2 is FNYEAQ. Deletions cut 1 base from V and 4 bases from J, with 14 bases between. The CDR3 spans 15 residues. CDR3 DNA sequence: TGTGCCAGCAGCTTAGATGGTGGGGGCGGTTACGAGCAGTACTTC. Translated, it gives CASSLDGGGGYEQYF.

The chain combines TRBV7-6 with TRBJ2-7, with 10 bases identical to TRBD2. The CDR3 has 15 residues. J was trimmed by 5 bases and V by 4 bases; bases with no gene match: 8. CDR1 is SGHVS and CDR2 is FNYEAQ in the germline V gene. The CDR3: CASSSSRLAGDEQYF. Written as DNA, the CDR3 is TGTGCCAGCAGCTCGTCCCGACTAGCGGGCGACGAGCAGTACTTC.

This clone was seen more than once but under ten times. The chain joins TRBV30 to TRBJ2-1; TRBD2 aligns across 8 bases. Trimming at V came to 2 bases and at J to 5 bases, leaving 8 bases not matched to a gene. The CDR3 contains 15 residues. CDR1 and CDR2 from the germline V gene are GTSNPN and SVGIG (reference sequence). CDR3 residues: CAWSRASGYDNEQFF. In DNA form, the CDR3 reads TGTGCCTGGAGTCGAGCTAGCGGGTACGACAATGAGCAGTTCTTC. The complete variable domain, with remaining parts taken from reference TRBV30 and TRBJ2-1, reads SQTIHQWPATLVQPVGSPLSLECTVEGTSNPNLYWYRQAAGRGLQLLFYSVGIGQISSEVPQNLSASRPQDRQFILSSKKLLLSDSGFYLCAWSRASGYDNEQFFGPGTRLTVL.

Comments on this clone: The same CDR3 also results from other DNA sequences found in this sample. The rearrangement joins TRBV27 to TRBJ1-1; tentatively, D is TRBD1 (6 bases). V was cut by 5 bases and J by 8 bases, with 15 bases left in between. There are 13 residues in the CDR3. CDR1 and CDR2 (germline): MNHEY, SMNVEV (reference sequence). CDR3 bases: TGTGCCAGCAGTCCACCGCCCGGGACAGAAGCTTTCTTT. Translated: CASSPPPGTEAFF.

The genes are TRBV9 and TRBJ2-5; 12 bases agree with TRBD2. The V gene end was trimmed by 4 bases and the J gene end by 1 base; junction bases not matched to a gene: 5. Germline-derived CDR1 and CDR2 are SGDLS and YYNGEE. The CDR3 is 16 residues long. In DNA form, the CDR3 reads TGTGCCAGCAGCATCGGACTAGCGGGGTTCCAAGAGACCCAGTACTTC. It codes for CASSIGLAGFQETQYF. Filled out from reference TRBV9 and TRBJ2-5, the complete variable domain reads DSGVTQTPKHLITATGQRVTLRCSPRSGDLSVYWYQQSLDQGLQFLIQYYNGEERAKGNILERFSAQQFPDLHSELNLSSLELGDSALYFCASSIGLAGFQETQYFGPGTRLLVL.

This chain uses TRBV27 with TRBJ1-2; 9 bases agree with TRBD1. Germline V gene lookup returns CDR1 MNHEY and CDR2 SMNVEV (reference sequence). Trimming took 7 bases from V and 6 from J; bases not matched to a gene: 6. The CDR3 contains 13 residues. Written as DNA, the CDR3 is TGTGCCAGCACCGACGGGGACAGGGATGGCTACACCTTC. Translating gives CASTDGDRDGYTF.

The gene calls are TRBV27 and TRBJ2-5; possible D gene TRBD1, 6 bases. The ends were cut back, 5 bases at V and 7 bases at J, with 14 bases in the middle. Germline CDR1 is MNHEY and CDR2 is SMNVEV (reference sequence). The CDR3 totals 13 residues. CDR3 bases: TGTGCCAGCAGTGACACAGGGTTGGGGACCCAGTACTTC. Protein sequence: CASSDTGLGTQYF.

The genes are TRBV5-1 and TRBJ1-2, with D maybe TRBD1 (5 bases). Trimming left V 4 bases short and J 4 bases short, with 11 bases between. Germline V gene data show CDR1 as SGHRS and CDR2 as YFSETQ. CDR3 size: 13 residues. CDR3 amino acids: CASSAGWGYGYTF. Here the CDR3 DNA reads TGCGCCAGCAGCGCAGGGTGGGGCTATGGCTACACCTTC.

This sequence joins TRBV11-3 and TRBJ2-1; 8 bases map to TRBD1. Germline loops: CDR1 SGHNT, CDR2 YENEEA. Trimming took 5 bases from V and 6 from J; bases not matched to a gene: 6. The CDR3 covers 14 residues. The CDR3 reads CASSLDRVGNEQFF. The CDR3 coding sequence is TGTGCCAGCAGCCTGGACAGGGTCGGCAATGAGCAGTTCTTC.

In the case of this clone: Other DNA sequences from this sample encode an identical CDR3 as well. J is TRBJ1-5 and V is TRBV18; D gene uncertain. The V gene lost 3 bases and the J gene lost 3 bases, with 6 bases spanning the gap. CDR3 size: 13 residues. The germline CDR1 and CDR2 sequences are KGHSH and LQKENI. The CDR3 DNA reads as TGTGCCAGCTCACCGCTAGACAATCAGCCCCAGCATTTT. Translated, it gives CASSPLDNQPQHF.

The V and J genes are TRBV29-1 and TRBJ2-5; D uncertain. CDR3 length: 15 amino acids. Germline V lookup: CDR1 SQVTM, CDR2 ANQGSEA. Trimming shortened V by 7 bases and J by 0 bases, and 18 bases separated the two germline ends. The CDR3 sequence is CSARDPKTNQETQYF. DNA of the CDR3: TGCAGCGCTCGCGACCCGAAGACAAACCAAGAGACCCAGTACTTC.

The CDR3 DNA follows: TGTGCCAGCAGATCCGGGACAGGTGTGCAGTACTTC. As protein: CASRSGTGVQYF. The gene calls are TRBV6-5 and TRBJ2-7; 8 bases are a match to TRBD1. Germline CDR1 reads MNHEY; CDR2 reads SVGAGI. CDR3 size: 12 residues. V was pared by 6 bases and J by 9 bases, with 7 bases of the junction left unmatched.

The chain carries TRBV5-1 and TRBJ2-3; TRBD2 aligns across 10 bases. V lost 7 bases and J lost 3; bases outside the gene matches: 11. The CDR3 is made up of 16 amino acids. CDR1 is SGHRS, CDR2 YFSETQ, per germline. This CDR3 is CASFSSLSGGTDTQYF. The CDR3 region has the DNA TGCGCCAGCTTTTCTTCACTTAGCGGGGGGACAGATACGCAGTATTTT.